This T cell receptor beta chain originates from a study of shared clonotypes between healthy human individuals. The ends were cut back, 5 bases at V and 4 bases at J, with 17 bases in the middle. This CDR3 has 15 amino acids. Germline assignment: CDR1 SGHTA and CDR2 FQGNSA. Sequencing used immunoSEQ multiplex PCR; TCRdb keeps in-frame clones, though not all of them. The table lists 400,000 to 600,000 clones, roughly 80% of them singletons. Adults of Caucasian background living in Nashville, Tennessee made up all donors. Extraction of genomic DNA in unsorted samples used 86 million or so PBMCs. The sequencing input was PBMCs. V and J are TRBV7-2 and TRBJ2-5; D perhaps matches TRBD1 (5 bases). The TCR sequence derives from a woman aged 40 to 50 in good health. Some clones in this sample may be carry-over from other donors' samples. The CDR3, as DNA: TGTGCCAGCAGCCCAAGGAGTCAGGGCCCAGAGACCCAGTACTTC. Translated: CASSPRSQGPETQYF.